Listed below are T cell receptor beta chains from one sample, sequenced in a study of shared clonotypes between healthy human individuals. The repertoire was sequenced with immunoSEQ multiplex PCR; TCRdb's copy has only in-frame clones and lacks some. The sample consists of approximately 530,000 clones, about 96% of them appearing once. Sequenced material: naive CD4+ T cells sorted from blood. All receptors derive from a woman in her thirties in good health. The CDR3 runs from the conserved cysteine through the conserved F or W. D genes are given only for firm matches. Only part of the rows carry a size: once, few, many, or a class if the clone is expanded.

D gene	J gene	V gene	clone size	CDR3 DNA	CDR3 protein
NA	TRBJ1-2	TRBV10-3	NA	TGTGCCATCGGTGCTTATGGCTACACCTTC	CAIGAYGYTF
TRBD1	TRBJ1-1	TRBV27	NA	TGTGCCAGCAGTTTTTGGGCCCAGGGACAGCCGAACACTGAAGCTTTCTTT	CASSFWAQGQPNTEAFF
TRBD1	TRBJ2-1	TRBV28	NA	TGTGCCAGCAGTTTCCGGGACAGGGTCTTCTTC	CASSFRDRVFF
NA	TRBJ2-1	TRBV7-9	NA	TGTGCCAGCAGCTTAGGGGTGGAGTGGAATGAGCAGTTCTTC	CASSLGVEWNEQFF
NA	TRBJ1-2	TRBV28	NA	TGTGCCAGCAGTTTAGAAGTAAAGGGTCGGGGCTATGGCTACACCTTC	CASSLEVKGRGYGYTF
NA	TRBJ2-6	TRBV4-2	NA	TGTGCCAGCAGCCAAGTGTGGGACTCTGGGGCCAACGTCCTGACTTTC	CASSQVWDSGANVLTF
TRBD1	TRBJ2-6	TRBV28	once	TGTGCCAGCAGTTTCCTTCCGGGACAGGGGAATTCTGGGGCCAACGTCCTGACTTTC	CASSFLPGQGNSGANVLTF
NA	TRBJ1-5	TRBV28	few	TGTGCCAGCAGTTTGCCCGGTAGGAGCAATCAGCCCCAGCATTTT	CASSLPGRSNQPQHF
NA	TRBJ2-2	TRBV11-3	NA	TGTGCCAGCAGCAAAACACTGAACACCGGGGAGCTGTTTTTT	CASSKTLNTGELFF
NA	TRBJ1-5	TRBV19	once	TGTGCCAGTAGTATGTTGGGAGGGCAGCCCCAGCATTTT	CASSMLGGQPQHF
TRBD1	TRBJ2-5	TRBV28	NA	TGTGCCAGCAGGCCCCGTCAAAGAGACAGGGGGGACCAAGAGACCCAGTACTTC	CASRPRQRDRGDQETQYF
NA	TRBJ2-7	TRBV2	NA	TGTGCCAGCACCTTACAGGGCTACGAGCAGTACTTC	CASTLQGYEQYF
NA	TRBJ2-6	TRBV5-6	NA	TGTGCCAGCAGCTGGGGGGACAGCCCCTCTGGGGCCAACGTCCTGACTTTC	CASSWGDSPSGANVLTF
TRBD2	TRBJ2-7	TRBV5-6	NA	TGTGCCAGCAGCGTCAGGCAAGGACTAGCGACCTACGAGCAGTACTTC	CASSVRQGLATYEQYF
NA	TRBJ2-3	TRBV5-4	NA	TGTGCCAGCAGCTTGACAAGGGAGACAGGAGATACGCAGTATTTT	CASSLTRETGDTQYF
NA	TRBJ1-5	TRBV5-1	once	TGCGCCAGCAACGACCCGCAACCCAATCAGCCCCAGCATTTT	CASNDPQPNQPQHF
TRBD1	TRBJ2-5	TRBV28	NA	TGTGCCAGCAGTTATGGGACAGGGGTCCAAGAGACCCAGTACTTC	CASSYGTGVQETQYF
NA	TRBJ2-7	TRBV5-1	NA	TGCGCCAGCAGCTTGGCGACAGCAGGCTACGAGCAGTACTTC	CASSLATAGYEQYF
TRBD2	TRBJ2-7	TRBV25-1	NA	TGTGCCAGCAGTCCCCGGTTGCTAGCGGGAAACTACGAGCAGTACTTC	CASSPRLLAGNYEQYF
NA	TRBJ2-5	TRBV5-1	once	TGCGCCAGCAGCCTAATACGGGAGACCCAGTACTTC	CASSLIRETQYF
NA	TRBJ2-7	TRBV5-1	NA	TGCGCCAGCAGCAACACCGGGACAACCTACGAGCAGTACTTC	CASSNTGTTYEQYF
TRBD2	TRBJ2-7	TRBV7-8	NA	TGTGCCAGCAGTCCCGGGGGAGGGACTATCTACGAGCAGTACTTC	CASSPGGGTIYEQYF
TRBD2	TRBJ2-1	TRBV6-5	NA	TGTGCCAGCACCGGACTAGCGGGAACCAATGAGCAGTTCTTC	CASTGLAGTNEQFF
TRBD2	TRBJ2-5	TRBV28	once	TGTGCCAGCCATTGGACTAGCGGATCCCAAGAGACCCAGTACTTC	CASHWTSGSQETQYF
NA	TRBJ1-3	TRBV30	once	TGTGCCTGGAGTTCAGTCGCTGGAAACACCATATATTTT	CAWSSVAGNTIYF
NA	TRBJ2-7	TRBV6-5	NA	TGTGCCAGCAGTTCCAGGGTGGGAGTCGAGCAGTACTTC	CASSSRVGVEQYF
TRBD1	TRBJ2-7	TRBV5-6	NA	TGTGCCAGCAGCCCGGGACAGCCCCATTCCTACGAGCAGTACTTC	CASSPGQPHSYEQYF
NA	TRBJ1-1	TRBV5-1	few	TGCGCCAGCAGCGACAGAATGAACACTGAAGCTTTCTTT	CASSDRMNTEAFF
NA	TRBJ1-2	TRBV9	NA	TGTGCCAGCAGCGTGACAGTTTATGGCTACACCTTC	CASSVTVYGYTF
NA	TRBJ1-5	TRBV6-1	NA	TGTGCCAGCAGTCCGGACAGAGATCAGCCCCAGCATTTT	CASSPDRDQPQHF
NA	TRBJ1-1	TRBV28	NA	TGTGCCAGCAGCCATAGACCCGCTGAAGCTTTCTTT	CASSHRPAEAFF
TRBD1	TRBJ1-1	TRBV28	NA	TGTGCCAGCAGTCCGTCGACAGGGGCGGTTATCGAAGCTTTCTTT	CASSPSTGAVIEAFF
TRBD2	TRBJ2-3	TRBV4-1	NA	TGCGCCAGCAGCCAAGCGGAGGCGGGCGGGAGAGGTGATACGCAGTATTTT	CASSQAEAGGRGDTQYF
NA	TRBJ2-7	TRBV28	NA	TGTGCGAGCCGACGCCGGGCGCTTGAGCAGTACTTC	CASRRRALEQYF
NA	TRBJ2-2	TRBV7-9	once	TGTGCCAGCAGCTTCGGTCCCGGGGAGCTGTTTTTT	CASSFGPGELFF
TRBD2	TRBJ2-1	TRBV19	NA	TGTGCCAGTAGCCACAAAGGCGGACTAGCGGATTACAATGAGCAGTTCTTC	CASSHKGGLADYNEQFF
NA	TRBJ1-5	TRBV19	NA	TGTGCCAGTAGTGGCGGGGACAACGGACCCAATCAGCCCCAGCATTTT	CASSGGDNGPNQPQHF
TRBD1	TRBJ1-4	TRBV29-1	once	TGCAGCGTTGCCCCCGGGACAGGGATTGAAAAACTGTTTTTT	CSVAPGTGIEKLFF
NA	TRBJ2-1	TRBV5-5	NA	TGTGCCAGCAGCAAGGATATAGCGGAGCCCTACAATGAGCAGTTCTTC	CASSKDIAEPYNEQFF
TRBD1	TRBJ1-5	TRBV5-1	NA	TGCGCCAGCAGCCCGGGACAGGGAAGTAGTCAGCCCCAGCATTTT	CASSPGQGSSQPQHF
TRBD2	TRBJ2-7	TRBV10-3	NA	TGTGCCATCAGTGGCTCTGCGGGAGTCGGACGCGAGCAGTACTTC	CAISGSAGVGREQYF
TRBD1	TRBJ2-7	TRBV5-1	few	TGCGCCAGCAGCGTGGACAGGGGCGAGCAGTACTTC	CASSVDRGEQYF